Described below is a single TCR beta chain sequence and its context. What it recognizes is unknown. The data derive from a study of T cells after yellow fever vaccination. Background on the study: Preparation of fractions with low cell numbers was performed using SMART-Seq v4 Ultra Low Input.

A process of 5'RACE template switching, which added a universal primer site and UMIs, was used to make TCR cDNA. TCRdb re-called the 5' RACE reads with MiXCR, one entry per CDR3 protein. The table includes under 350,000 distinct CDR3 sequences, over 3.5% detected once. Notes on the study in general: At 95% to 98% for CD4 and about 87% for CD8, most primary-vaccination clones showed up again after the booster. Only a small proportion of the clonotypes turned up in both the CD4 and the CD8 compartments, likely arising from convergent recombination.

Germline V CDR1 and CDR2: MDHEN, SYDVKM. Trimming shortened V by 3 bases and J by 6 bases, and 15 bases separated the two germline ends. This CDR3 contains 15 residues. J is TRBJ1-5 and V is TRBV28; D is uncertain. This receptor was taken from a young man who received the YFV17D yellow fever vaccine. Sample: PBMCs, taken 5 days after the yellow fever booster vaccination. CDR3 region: CASSFFSGMGQPQHF. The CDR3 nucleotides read TGTGCCAGCAGTTTCTTCTCCGGGATGGGTCAGCCCCAGCATTTT. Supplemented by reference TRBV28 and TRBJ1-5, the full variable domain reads DVKVTQSSRYLVKRTGEKVFLECVQDMDHENMFWYRQDPGLGLRLIYFSYDVKMKEKGDIPEGYSVSREKKERFSLILESASTNQTSMYLCASSFFSGMGQPQHFGDGTRLSIL.